Listed here are 3 T cell receptor beta chains from one sample, sequenced in a study of identical twins. TCRdb re-derived calls from the 5' RACE reads in MiXCR, one entry per CDR3 protein. Of 650,000 to 800,000 distinct CDR3 sequences in the sample, around 8.6% are singletons; the top ten hold 0.98%. These data are also associated with another study on yellow fever vaccine responses in identical twins.

Material for sequencing was PBMCs. The receptors here all came from a woman between 18 and 29 years old in good health.

The rearrangement uses TRBV15 and TRBJ2-6; possible D gene TRBD2, 5 bases. The germline gives CDR1 LNHNV, CDR2 YYDKDF (reference sequence). The CDR3 extends over 19 amino acids. Trimming took off 0 bases at V and 2 bases at J, with 17 bases between the two ends. The CDR3 sequence: CATSRDFGEPAPGANVLTF. The CDR3 bases are TGTGCCACCAGCAGAGATTTCGGGGAACCGGCTCCTGGGGCCAACGTCCTGACTTTC.

The sample holds many counts of this clonotype. V usage is TRBV7-2 and J usage is TRBJ2-6, with D uncertain. V lost 6 bases to trimming and J lost 0 bases, with 9 bases between them. This CDR3 has 15 residues. The V gene's germline CDR1 is SGHTA and CDR2 FQGNSA. As DNA, the CDR3 is TGTGCCAGCAGGACTCAAAGCTCTGGGGCCAACGTCCTGACTTTC. Translation gives CASRTQSSGANVLTF.

This clonotype has just a few counts. This chain uses TRBV6-1 with TRBJ2-7, with D hard to call. The CDR3 totals 13 residues. The V gene lost 5 bases and the J gene lost 2 bases, with 10 bases spanning the gap. Germline CDR1 MNHNS, CDR2 SASEGT. CDR3 loop: CASSRPLPYEQYF. The CDR3 DNA sequence: TGTGCCAGCAGTCGACCGCTGCCCTACGAGCAGTACTTC.